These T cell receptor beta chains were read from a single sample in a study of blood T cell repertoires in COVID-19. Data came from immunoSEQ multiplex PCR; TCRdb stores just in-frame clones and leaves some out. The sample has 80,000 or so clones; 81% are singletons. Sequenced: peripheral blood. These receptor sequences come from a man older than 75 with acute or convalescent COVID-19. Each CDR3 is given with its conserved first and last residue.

CASSARNAGRGDNEQFF,TRBJ2-1,TRBV5-1
CASSAGTGVGNSPLHF,TRBJ1-6,TRBV6-1
CASSFTGPFGNTIYF,TRBJ1-3,TRBV5-1
CASRPLANTGELFF,TRBJ2-2,TRBV5-1
CASSFSGTHTDTQYF,TRBJ2-3,TRBV5-1
CAISEGQGANSPLHF,TRBJ1-6,TRBV10-3
CASSRDNQETQYF,TRBJ2-5,TRBV7-9
CASSENRNTEAFF,TRBJ1-1,TRBV18
CASTRDTFYEQYF,TRBJ2-7,TRBV12-3/TRBV12-4
CASSLFGTGEETQYF,TRBJ2-5,TRBV7-2
CASSLISDSYEQFF,TRBJ2-1,TRBV7-3
CASSQQGNTEAFF,TRBJ1-1,TRBV6-5
CASTSTGGWGEQYF,TRBJ2-7,TRBV28
CASSPSGMGTGELFF,TRBJ2-2,TRBV5-4
CASSPPDRNTGELFF,TRBJ2-2,TRBV9
CAWSVTGGYGYTF,TRBJ1-2,TRBV30
CAWSPPTRDRRRGGYGYTF,TRBJ1-2,TRBV30
CSAGTSGRAAGGELFF,TRBJ2-2,TRBV29-1
CASSFGALAAYNEQFF,TRBJ2-1,TRBV13
CASSIAGTATNGYTF,TRBJ1-2,TRBV19
CASSGAGQGFLAGGNEQYF,TRBJ2-7,TRBV28
CASSLSGQSADEQYF,TRBJ2-7,TRBV5-1
CASSYQGLGEKLFF,TRBJ1-4,TRBV5-1
CASSPGQNNSPLHF,TRBJ1-6,TRBV5-1
CASSRTGAVTEAFF,TRBJ1-1,TRBV28
CASSFGQALAKNIQYF,TRBJ2-4,TRBV11-2
CASSRLGTGGQETQYF,TRBJ2-5,TRBV3-1/TRBV3-2
CASSDRTNTGELFF,TRBJ2-2,TRBV27
CASSYFSGANVLTF,TRBJ2-6,TRBV6-4